The present T cell receptor (beta chain) was sequenced within a study of blood T cells in healthy people across ages. General study results and limits: TCR beta diversity tracked closely with naive T cell percentage. No conclusive comparison of naive versus antigen-experienced cells was possible with unsorted PBMCs.

This CDR3 is 15 amino acids long. V shed 0 bases and J 6 bases; nucleotides not matched to a gene: 3. CDR1 and CDR2 from the germline V gene are SGHRS and YFSETQ. About this clonotype itself: The antigen is unknown.

At least 5.5 micrograms of total RNA were extracted per sample. Then a second PCR, running about 7 to 11 cycles, was carried out with a sample-barcoded 5' primer and a J-beta primer mix. Each TCR beta cDNA got a 12-nucleotide random molecular identifier. TCRdb used MiXCR to reprocess the 5' RACE reads, holding one entry per CDR3 protein. The sample lists hundreds of thousands of distinct CDR3 sequences; about 30% were seen once. This clonotype was obtained from a woman at least 80 years old in good health. V gene TRBV5-1 combines with J gene TRBJ1-5, with 10 positions matching TRBD1. The specimen sequenced was blood. The CDR3 bases are TGCGCCAGCAGCTTGGAGGGGACAGGGGCTCAGCCCCAGCATTTT. Translation gives CASSLEGTGAQPQHF.